The source of this T cell receptor beta chain is a study of T cells after yellow fever vaccination. Each CDR3 protein is one row after TCRdb ran MiXCR on the 5' RACE reads. The data show 450,000 to 600,000 distinct CDR3 sequences, about 14% seen once. This clonotype has only a few counts. Trimming removed 0 bases from V and 1 base from J, with 16 bases in between. The CDR3 is 18 residues long. The germline V gene encodes CDR1 MNHEY and CDR2 SVGAGI. This receptor was identified in a man aged 25 to 45 who received the YFV17D yellow fever vaccine. The sequencing used PBMCs, collected on the day of the yellow fever booster vaccination. The chain uses TRBV6-5 and TRBJ2-4, with D perhaps TRBD2 (7 bases). The CDR3 loop is CASSYSGGGGEAKNIQYF. For the CDR3, the DNA is TGTGCCAGCAGTTACTCTGGGGGGGGCGGGGAGGCCAAAAACATTCAGTACTTC.